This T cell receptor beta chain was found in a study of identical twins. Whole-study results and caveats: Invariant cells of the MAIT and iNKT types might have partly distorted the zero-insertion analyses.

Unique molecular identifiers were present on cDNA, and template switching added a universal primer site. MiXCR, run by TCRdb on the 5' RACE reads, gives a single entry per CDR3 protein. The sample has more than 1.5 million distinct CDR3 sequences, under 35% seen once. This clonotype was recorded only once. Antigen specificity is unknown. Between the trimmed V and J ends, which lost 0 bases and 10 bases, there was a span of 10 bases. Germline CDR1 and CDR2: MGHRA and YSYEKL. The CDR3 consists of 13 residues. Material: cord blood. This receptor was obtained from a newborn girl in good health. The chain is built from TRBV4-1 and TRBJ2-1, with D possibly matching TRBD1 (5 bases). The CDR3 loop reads CASSQDSKGEQFF. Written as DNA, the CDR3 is TGCGCCAGCAGCCAAGATAGCAAGGGGGAGCAGTTCTTC.